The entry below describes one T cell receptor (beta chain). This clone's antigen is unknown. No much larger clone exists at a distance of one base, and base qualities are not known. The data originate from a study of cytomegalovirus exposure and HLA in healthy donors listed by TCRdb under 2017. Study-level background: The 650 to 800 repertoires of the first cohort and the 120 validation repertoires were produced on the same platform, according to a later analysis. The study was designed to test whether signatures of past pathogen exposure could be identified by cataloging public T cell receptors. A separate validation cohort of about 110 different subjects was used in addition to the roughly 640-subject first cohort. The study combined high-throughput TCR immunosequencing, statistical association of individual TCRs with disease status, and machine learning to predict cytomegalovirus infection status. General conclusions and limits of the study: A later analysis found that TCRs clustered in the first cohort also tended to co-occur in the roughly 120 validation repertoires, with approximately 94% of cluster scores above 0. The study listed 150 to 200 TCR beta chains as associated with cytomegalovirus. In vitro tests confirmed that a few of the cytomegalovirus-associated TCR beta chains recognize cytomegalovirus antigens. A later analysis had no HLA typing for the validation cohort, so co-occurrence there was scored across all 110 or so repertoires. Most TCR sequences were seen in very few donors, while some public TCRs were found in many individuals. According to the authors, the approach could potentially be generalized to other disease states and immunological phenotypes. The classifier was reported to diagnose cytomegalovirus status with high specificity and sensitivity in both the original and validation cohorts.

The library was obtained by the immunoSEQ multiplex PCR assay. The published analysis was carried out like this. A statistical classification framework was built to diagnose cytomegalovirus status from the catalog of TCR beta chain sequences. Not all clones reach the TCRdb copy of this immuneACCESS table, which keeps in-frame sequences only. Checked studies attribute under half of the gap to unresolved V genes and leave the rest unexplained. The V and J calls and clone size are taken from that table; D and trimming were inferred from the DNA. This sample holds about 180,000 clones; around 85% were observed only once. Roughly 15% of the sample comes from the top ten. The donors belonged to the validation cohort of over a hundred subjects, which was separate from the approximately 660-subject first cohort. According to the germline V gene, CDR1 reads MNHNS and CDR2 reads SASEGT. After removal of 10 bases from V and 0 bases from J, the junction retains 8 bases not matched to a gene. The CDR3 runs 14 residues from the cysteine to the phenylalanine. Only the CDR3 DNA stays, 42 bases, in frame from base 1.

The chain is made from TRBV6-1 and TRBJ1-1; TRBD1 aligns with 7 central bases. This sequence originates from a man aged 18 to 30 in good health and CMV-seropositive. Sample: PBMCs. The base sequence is TGTGCCAACAGACAGGGATCGATGAACACTGAAGCTTTCTTT. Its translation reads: CANRQGSMNTEAFF.